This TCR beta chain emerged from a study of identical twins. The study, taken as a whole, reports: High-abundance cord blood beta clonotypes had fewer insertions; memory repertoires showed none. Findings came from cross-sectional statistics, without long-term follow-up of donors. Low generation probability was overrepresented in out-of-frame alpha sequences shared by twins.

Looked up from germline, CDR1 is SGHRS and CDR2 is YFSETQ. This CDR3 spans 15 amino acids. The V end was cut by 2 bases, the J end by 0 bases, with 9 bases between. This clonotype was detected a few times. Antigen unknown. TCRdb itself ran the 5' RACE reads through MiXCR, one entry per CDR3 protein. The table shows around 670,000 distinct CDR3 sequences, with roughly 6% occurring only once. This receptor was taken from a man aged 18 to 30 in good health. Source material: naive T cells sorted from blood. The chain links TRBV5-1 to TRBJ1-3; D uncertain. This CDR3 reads CASSFDVSSGNTIYF. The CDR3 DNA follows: TGCGCCAGCAGCTTCGACGTGAGCTCTGGAAACACCATATATTTT.